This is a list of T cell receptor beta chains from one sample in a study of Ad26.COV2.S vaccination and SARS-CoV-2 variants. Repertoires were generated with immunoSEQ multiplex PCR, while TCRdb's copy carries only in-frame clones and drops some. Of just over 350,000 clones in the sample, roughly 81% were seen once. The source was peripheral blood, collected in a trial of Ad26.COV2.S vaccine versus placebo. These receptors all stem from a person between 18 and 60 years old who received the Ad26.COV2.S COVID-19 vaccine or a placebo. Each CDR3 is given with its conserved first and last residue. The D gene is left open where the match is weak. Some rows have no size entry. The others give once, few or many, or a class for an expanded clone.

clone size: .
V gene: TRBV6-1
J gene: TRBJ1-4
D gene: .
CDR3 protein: CASRQLNEKLFF
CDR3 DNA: TGTGCCAGCAGACAGCTTAATGAAAAACTGTTTTTT

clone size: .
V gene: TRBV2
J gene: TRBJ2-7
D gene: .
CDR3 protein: CASSDYVGRGDEQYF
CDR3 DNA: TGTGCCAGCAGTGACTACGTGGGCAGGGGAGACGAGCAGTACTTC

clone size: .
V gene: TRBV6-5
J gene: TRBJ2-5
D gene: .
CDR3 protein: CASSYSMFSGQETQYF
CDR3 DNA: TGTGCCAGCAGTTACTCGATGTTTAGCGGCCAAGAGACCCAGTACTTC

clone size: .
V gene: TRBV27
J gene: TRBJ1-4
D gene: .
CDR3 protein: CASRNQEKLFF
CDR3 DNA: TGTGCCAGCAGAAATCAGGAAAAACTGTTTTTT

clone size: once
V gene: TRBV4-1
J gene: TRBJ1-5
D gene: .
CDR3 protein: CASSQGGDGLLKGNQPQHF
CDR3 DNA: TGCGCCAGCAGCCAAGGAGGGGATGGGTTGCTAAAAGGCAATCAGCCCCAGCATTTT

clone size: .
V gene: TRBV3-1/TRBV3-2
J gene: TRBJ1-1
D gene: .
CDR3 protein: CASSQVVGGTEAFF
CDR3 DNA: TGTGCCAGCAGCCAAGTCGTGGGGGGCACTGAAGCTTTCTTT

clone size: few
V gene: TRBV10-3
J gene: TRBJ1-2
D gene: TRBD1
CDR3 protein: CATQTPGTGDYGYTF
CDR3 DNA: TGTGCCACCCAAACTCCAGGGACAGGGGACTATGGCTACACCTTC

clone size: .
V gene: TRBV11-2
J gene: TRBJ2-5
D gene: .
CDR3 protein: CASSLPPYGKETQYF
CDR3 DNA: TGTGCCAGCAGCCTCCCTCCTTACGGGAAGGAGACCCAGTACTTC

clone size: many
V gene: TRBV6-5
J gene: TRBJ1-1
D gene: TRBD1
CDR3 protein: CASSWDRKNTEAFF
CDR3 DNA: TGTGCCAGCAGTTGGGACAGAAAGAACACTGAAGCTTTCTTT

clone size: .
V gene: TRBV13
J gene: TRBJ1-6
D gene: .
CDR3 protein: CASSVDRARNSPLHF
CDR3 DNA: TGTGCCAGCAGCGTGGACCGGGCCCGTAATTCACCCCTCCACTTT

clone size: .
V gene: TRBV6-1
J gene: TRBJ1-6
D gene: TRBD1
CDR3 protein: CASSEAGGDALHF
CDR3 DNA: TGTGCCAGCAGTGAGGCAGGGGGTGACGCCCTCCACTTT

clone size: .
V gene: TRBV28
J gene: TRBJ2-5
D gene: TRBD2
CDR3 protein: CASSLNSGAPQETQYF
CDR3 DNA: TGTGCCAGCAGTTTAAATAGCGGGGCACCGCAAGAGACCCAGTACTTC

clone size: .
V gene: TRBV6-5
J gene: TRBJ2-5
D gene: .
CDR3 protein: CASSSIYPKETQYF
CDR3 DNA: TGTGCCAGCAGCTCCATTTACCCCAAAGAGACCCAGTACTTC

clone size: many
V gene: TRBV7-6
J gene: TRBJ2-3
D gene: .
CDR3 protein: CASSLGQGGLGGTQYF
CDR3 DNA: TGTGCCAGCAGCTTAGGCCAGGGGGGATTGGGTGGTACGCAGTATTTT

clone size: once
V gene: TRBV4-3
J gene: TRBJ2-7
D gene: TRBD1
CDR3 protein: CASSQVNPRGRREQYF
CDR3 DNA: TGCGCCAGCAGCCAAGTAAACCCCAGGGGGCGTCGCGAGCAGTACTTC

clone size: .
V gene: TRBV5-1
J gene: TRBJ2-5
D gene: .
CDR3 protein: CASSLTGFQETQYF
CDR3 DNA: TGCGCCAGCAGCTTGACAGGGTTCCAAGAGACCCAGTACTTC

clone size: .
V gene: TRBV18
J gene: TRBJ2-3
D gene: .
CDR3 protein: CASSPKDGNTQYF
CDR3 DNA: TGTGCCAGCTCACCTAAGGACGGGAATACGCAGTATTTT

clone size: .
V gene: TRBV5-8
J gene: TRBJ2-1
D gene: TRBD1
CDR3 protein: CASSLGQGARNEQFF
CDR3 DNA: TGTGCCAGCAGCTTGGGACAGGGGGCGAGGAATGAGCAGTTCTTC

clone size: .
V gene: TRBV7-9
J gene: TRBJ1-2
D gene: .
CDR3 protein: CASSLNGVYYGYTF
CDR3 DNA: TGTGCCAGCAGCTTAAACGGCGTTTACTATGGCTACACCTTC

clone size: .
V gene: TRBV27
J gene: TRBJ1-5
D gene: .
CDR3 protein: CASSTLPPGNQPQHF
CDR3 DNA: TGTGCCAGCAGCACCTTGCCTCCGGGCAATCAGCCCCAGCATTTT

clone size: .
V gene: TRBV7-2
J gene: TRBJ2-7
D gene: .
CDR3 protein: CASSLVSISYEQYF
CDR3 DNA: TGTGCCAGCAGCTTAGTTTCGATCTCCTACGAGCAGTACTTC